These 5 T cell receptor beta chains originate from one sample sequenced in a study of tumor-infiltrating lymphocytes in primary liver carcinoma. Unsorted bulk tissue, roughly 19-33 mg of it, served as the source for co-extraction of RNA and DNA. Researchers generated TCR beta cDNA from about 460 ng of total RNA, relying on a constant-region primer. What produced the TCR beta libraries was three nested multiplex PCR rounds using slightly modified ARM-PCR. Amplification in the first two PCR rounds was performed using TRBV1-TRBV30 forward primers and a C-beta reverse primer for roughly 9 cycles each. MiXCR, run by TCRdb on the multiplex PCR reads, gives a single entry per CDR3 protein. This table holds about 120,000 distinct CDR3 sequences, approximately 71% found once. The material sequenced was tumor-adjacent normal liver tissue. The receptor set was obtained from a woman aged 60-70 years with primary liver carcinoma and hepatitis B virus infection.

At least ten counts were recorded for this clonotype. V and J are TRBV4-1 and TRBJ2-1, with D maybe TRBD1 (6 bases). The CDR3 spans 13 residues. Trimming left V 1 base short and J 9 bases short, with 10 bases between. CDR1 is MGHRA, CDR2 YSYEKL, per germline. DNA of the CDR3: TGCGCCAGCAGCCAAGCTGCAGGGGTTGAGCAGTTCTTC. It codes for CASSQAAGVEQFF.

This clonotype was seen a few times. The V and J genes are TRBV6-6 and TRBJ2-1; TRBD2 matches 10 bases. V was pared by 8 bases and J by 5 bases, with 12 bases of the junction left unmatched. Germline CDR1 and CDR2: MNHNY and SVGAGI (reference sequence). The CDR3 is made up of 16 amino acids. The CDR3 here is CASCIIAGGPDNEQFF. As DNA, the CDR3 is TGTGCCAGCTGTATAATAGCGGGGGGTCCCGACAATGAGCAGTTCTTC.

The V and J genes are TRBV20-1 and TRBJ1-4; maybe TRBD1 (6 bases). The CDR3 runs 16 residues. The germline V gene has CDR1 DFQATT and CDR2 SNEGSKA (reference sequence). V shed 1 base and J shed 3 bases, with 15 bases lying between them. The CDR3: CSARAQGPLANEKLFF. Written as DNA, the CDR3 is TGCAGTGCTAGAGCGCAGGGGCCTCTGGCTAATGAAAAACTGTTTTTT.

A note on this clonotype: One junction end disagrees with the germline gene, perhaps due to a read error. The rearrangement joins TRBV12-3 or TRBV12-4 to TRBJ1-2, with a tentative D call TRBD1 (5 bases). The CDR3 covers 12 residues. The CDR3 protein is CASSRDVQGYAF. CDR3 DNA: TGTGCCAGTAGCCGGGACGTGCAGGGCTACGCCTTC.

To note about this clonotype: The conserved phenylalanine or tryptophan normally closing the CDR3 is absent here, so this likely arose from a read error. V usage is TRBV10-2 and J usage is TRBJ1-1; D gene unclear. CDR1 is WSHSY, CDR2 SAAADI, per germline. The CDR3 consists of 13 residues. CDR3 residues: CASSEFLNTEAFL. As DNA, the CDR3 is TGCGCCAGTAGTGAGTTTCTAAACACTGAAGCTTTCCTT.